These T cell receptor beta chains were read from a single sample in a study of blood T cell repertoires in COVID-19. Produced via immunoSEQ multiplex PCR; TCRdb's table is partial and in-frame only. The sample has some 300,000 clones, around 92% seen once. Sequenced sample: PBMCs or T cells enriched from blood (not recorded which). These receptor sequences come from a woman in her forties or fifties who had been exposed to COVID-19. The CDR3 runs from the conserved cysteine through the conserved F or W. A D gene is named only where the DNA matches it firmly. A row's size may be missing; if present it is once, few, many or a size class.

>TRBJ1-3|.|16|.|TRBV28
CASSFSDLSSGNTIYF
TGTGCCAGCAGTTTTTCGGACTTGAGCTCTGGAAACACCATATATTTT
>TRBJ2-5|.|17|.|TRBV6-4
CASRPDVPFQGQETQYF
TGTGCCAGCAGGCCCGACGTCCCCTTTCAGGGCCAAGAGACCCAGTACTTC
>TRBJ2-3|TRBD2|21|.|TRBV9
CASSVATRTSGGSFSTDTQYF
TGTGCCAGCAGCGTAGCTACAAGGACTAGCGGGGGATCATTCAGCACAGATACGCAGTATTTT
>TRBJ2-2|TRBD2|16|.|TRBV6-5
CASSYSPSGGAGELFF
TGTGCCAGCAGTTACTCCCCTAGCGGGGGAGCCGGGGAGCTGTTTTTT
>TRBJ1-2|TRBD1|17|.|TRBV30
CAWSVFSPWQGVYGYTF
TGTGCCTGGAGTGTCTTTAGTCCGTGGCAGGGGGTCTATGGCTACACCTTC
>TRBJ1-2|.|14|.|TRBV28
CASSLGGRGYGYTF
TGTGCCAGCAGTTTGGGGGGGAGGGGCTATGGCTACACCTTC
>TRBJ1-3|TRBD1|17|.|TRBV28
CASSMIWTGHSGNTIYF
TGTGCCAGCAGTATGATCTGGACAGGGCACTCTGGAAACACCATATATTTT
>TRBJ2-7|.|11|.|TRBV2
CASLLGSEQYF
TGTGCCAGTCTCCTGGGGAGCGAGCAGTACTTC
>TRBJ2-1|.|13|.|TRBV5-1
CASSLQQNNEQFF
TGCGCCAGCAGCTTGCAACAGAACAATGAGCAGTTCTTC
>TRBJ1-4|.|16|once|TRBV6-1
CASSEARGETNEKLFF
TGTGCCAGCAGTGAAGCGCGCGGGGAAACTAATGAAAAACTGTTTTTT
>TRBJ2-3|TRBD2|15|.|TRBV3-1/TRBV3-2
CASSHLAGRANTQYF
TGTGCCAGCAGCCACCTAGCGGGGCGGGCGAATACGCAGTATTTT
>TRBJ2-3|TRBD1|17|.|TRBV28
CASSPPTGFSFVGTQYF
TGTGCCAGCAGTCCCCCGACAGGGTTTTCTTTTGTTGGTACGCAGTATTTT
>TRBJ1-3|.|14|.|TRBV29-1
CSVDQGTSGNTIYF
TGCAGCGTTGACCAGGGAACCTCTGGAAACACCATATATTTT
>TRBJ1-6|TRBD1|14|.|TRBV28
CASSPGTGYSPLHF
TGTGCCAGCAGTCCGGGGACAGGGTATTCACCCCTCCACTTT
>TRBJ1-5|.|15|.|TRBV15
CATSRDYSSNQPQHF
TGTGCCACCAGCAGAGATTATAGTTCCAATCAGCCCCAGCATTTT
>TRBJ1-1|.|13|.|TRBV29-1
CSVEKGRNTEAFF
TGCAGCGTTGAGAAGGGGCGTAACACTGAAGCTTTCTTT
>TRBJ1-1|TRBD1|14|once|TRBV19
CASSIDRASTEAFF
TGTGCCAGTAGTATCGACAGGGCGAGCACTGAAGCTTTCTTT
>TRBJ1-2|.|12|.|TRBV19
CASRAGGVGYTF
TGTGCCAGTAGGGCCGGGGGAGTTGGCTACACCTTC
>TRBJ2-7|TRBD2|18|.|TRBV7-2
CASSLDQAGLAVSYEQYF
TGTGCCAGCAGCTTAGATCAGGCCGGACTAGCGGTCTCCTACGAGCAGTACTTC
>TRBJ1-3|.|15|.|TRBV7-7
CASSLSTASGNTIYF
TGTGCTAGCAGCTTATCGACAGCTTCTGGAAACACCATATATTTT
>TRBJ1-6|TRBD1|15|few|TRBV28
CASSDPGQGVPPLHF
TGTGCCAGCAGTGACCCGGGACAGGGTGTACCACCCCTCCACTTT
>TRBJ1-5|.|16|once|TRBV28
CASRGPRRGIGRPQHF
TGTGCCAGCAGAGGTCCGCGTCGGGGGATTGGGAGGCCCCAGCATTTT
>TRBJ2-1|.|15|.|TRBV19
CASSILRGRHNEQFF
TGTGCCAGTAGTATCTTGCGGGGCCGCCACAATGAGCAGTTCTTC
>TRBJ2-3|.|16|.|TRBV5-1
CASSPDYAGAHLTQYF
TGCGCCAGCAGCCCAGACTATGCGGGGGCGCATCTTACGCAGTATTTT
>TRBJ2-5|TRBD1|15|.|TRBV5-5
CASSSTGTGGETQYF
TGTGCCAGCAGCAGTACCGGGACAGGGGGAGAGACCCAGTACTTC
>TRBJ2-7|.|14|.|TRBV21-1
CASSKRRRSYEQYF
TGTGCCAGCAGCAAGAGACGGAGGTCCTACGAGCAGTACTTC
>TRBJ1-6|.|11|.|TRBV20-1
CSASVNSPLHF
TGCAGTGCCAGCGTTAATTCACCCCTCCACTTT
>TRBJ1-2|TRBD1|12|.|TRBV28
CAISQGNYGYTF
TGTGCCATATCACAGGGGAACTATGGCTACACCTTC
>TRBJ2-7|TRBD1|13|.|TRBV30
CAWKLTGAGEQYF
TGTGCCTGGAAATTAACAGGGGCTGGGGAGCAGTACTTC
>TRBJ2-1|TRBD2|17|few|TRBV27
CASSLLSSGGINNEQFF
TGTGCCAGCAGTTTACTGTCTAGCGGGGGGATTAACAATGAGCAGTTCTTC
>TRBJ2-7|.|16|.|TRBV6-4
CASSDPKRPSSYEQYF
TGTGCCAGCAGTGACCCCAAGAGGCCAAGCTCCTACGAGCAGTACTTC
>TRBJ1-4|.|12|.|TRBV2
CASKTGTGKLFF
TGTGCCAGCAAAACAGGGACGGGAAAACTGTTTTTT
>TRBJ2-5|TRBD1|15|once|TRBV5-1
CASSPDGTVGETQYF
TGCGCCAGCAGCCCGGACGGGACAGTAGGGGAGACCCAGTACTTC
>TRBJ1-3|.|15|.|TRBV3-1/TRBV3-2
CASRNGGATGNTIYF
TGTGCCAGCAGAAACGGGGGGGCGACTGGAAACACCATATATTTT
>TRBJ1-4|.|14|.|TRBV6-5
CASSYQGLREKLFF
TGTGCCAGCAGTTATCAGGGGCTCAGAGAAAAACTGTTTTTT
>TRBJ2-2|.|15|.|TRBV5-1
CATLDDRSNTGELFF
TGCGCCACCCTGGACGACAGGTCTAACACCGGGGAGCTGTTTTTT
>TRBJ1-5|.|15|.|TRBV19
CASGPHTGTGQPQHF
TGTGCCAGTGGCCCCCACACAGGGACGGGCCAGCCCCAGCATTTT
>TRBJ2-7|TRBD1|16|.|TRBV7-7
CASSPAGTGDSYEQYF
TGTGCTAGCAGCCCCGCCGGGACAGGGGACTCCTACGAGCAGTACTTC
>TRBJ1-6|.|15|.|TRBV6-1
CASSEGGGLISALHF
TGTGCCAGCAGTGAAGGCGGGGGTCTCATATCGGCCCTCCACTTT
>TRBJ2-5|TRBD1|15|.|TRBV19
CASSISRQGTETQYF
TGTGCCAGTAGTATATCGAGACAGGGCACCGAGACCCAGTACTTC
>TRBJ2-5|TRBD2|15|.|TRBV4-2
CASSQELAAQETQYF
TGTGCCAGCAGCCAAGAACTAGCGGCCCAAGAGACCCAGTACTTC
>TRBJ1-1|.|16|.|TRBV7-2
CASSLSSARFGTEAFF
TGTGCCAGCAGCTTATCGTCCGCCAGGTTTGGGACTGAAGCTTTCTTT
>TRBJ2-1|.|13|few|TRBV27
CASSLSVNSVEFF
TGTGCCAGCAGTTTATCGGTCAACTCGGTGGAGTTCTTC
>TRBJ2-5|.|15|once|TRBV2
CASSETTGKALDQYF
TGTGCCAGCAGTGAAACAACCGGGAAGGCGTTGGACCAGTACTTC
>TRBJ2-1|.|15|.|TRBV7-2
CASSLQGQGYNEQFF
TGTGCCAGCAGCTTACAGGGGCAGGGATACAATGAGCAGTTCTTC
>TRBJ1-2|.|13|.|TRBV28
CASSSPVRGGYTF
TGTGCCAGCAGTTCCCCCGTCAGGGGTGGCTACACCTTC